This TCR beta chain was identified during a study of blood T cell repertoires in COVID-19. Enrollment of patients from Seattle took place during active infection, with longitudinal follow-up. The method was immunoSEQ multiplex PCR; TCRdb's version includes in-frame clones alone and lacks a portion of them. The sample lists 300,000 to 350,000 clones; 87% were seen once. The origin of this receptor is a man aged 25-45 years with COVID-19, enrolled during active disease. Sequencing was performed on peripheral blood.

The CDR3 sequence: CASSPTWSPQETQYF. The CDR3 nucleotides are TGTGCCAGTAGCCCTACCTGGTCGCCCCAAGAGACCCAGTACTTC. The chain combines TRBV19 with TRBJ2-5, with D uncertain. Per the germline V gene, CDR1 is LNHDA and CDR2 is SQIVND (reference sequence). The CDR3 extends over 15 amino acids. V shed 6 bases and J shed 1 base, with 15 bases lying between them.